The 25 T cell receptor beta chains presented below share a single source sample, sequenced in a study of HIV-infected children after antiretroviral therapy interruption. RNA-based 3' RACE libraries used unique molecular identifiers. TCRdb reanalysed the 3' RACE reads using MiXCR and keeps one entry per CDR3 protein. The sample holds some 90,000 distinct CDR3 sequences, about 6.9% seen once. Documented treatment: PENTA 11 planned treatment interruption arm or continuous ART arm. The sequencing used CD45RA+ CD4+ T cells from PBMCs, pooled from several time points, collected from a donor given antiretroviral therapy, either interrupted or continuous. Specified subset: naive CD4+ CD45RA+ CD45RO- T cells. The source of these receptors is a pool of human donors with HIV.

The sample holds many counts of this clonotype. The V call is TRBV4-1, the J call TRBJ2-7, with D possibly called TRBD1 or TRBD2 (5 bases each). This CDR3 region has 13 residues. Germline values: CDR1 MGHRA, CDR2 YSYEKL. Between the trimmed V and J ends, which lost 3 bases and 6 bases, there was a span of 12 bases. The CDR3 spells CASSHNGGSEQYF. As DNA, the CDR3 is TGCGCCAGCAGCCACAATGGGGGTTCCGAGCAGTACTTC.

This clonotype was seen more than once but under ten times. This chain joins TRBV20-1 and TRBJ1-2; D is possibly TRBD1 (6 bases). Trimming left V 2 bases short and J 4 bases short, with 17 bases between. Germline V gene data show CDR1 as DFQATT and CDR2 as SNEGSKA (reference sequence). The CDR3 has 15 residues. The CDR3 DNA reads TGCAGTGCTAGATTTCTGTACAGGGAAGGCTATGGCTACACCTTC. Translated: CSARFLYREGYGYTF.

This clonotype was seen ten or more times. V and J are TRBV5-1 and TRBJ1-1, with D perhaps TRBD1 (5 bases). The CDR3 totals 14 residues. Looked up from germline, CDR1 is SGHRS and CDR2 is YFSETQ. V lost 1 base and J 1 base, leaving 8 bases between the germline ends. The CDR3 sequence: CASSLNQGNTEAFF. The DNA for the CDR3 is TGCGCCAGCAGCTTGAATCAGGGGAACACTGAAGCTTTCTTT.

In this sample, this clonotype turned up many times. The J gene is TRBJ2-3, the V gene TRBV7-9; D remains ambiguous. Germline-derived CDR1 and CDR2 are SEHNR and FQNEAQ (reference sequence). This CDR3 has 15 residues. V was cut by 4 bases and J by 2 bases, with 13 bases left in between. In DNA form, the CDR3 reads TGTGCCAGCAGCTCACCGGACGGATTCACAGATACGCAGTATTTT. Amino acids: CASSSPDGFTDTQYF.

This clonotype was counted only a few times. V usage is TRBV5-1 and J usage is TRBJ2-3; possibly TRBD2 for D (7 bases). V was pared by 0 bases and J by 9 bases, with 14 bases between. CDR1 is SGHRS and CDR2 is YFSETQ in the germline V gene. This CDR3 is built from 14 residues. CDR3 DNA sequence: TGCGCCAGCAGCTTGGAGGGGGGGGCCCTCACGCAGTATTTT. It codes for CASSLEGGALTQYF.

The chain carries TRBV29-1 and TRBJ1-1; no firm D call. Germline V gene data show CDR1 as SQVTM and CDR2 as ANQGSEA. The CDR3 has 13 amino acids. V lost 5 bases and J lost 0, with 10 bases in between. The CDR3 is CSVLRDMNTEAFF. The DNA of the CDR3 is TGCAGCGTTTTAAGAGATATGAACACTGAAGCTTTCTTT.

The chain recombines TRBV12-3 or TRBV12-4 with TRBJ1-3; D remains ambiguous. This CDR3 contains 15 residues. V lost 3 bases and J 4 bases, leaving 13 bases between the germline ends. The CDR3 DNA reads as TGTGCCAGCAGTTTTGGGCTCTCCGGGGGAAACACCATATATTTT. It codes for CASSFGLSGGNTIYF.

This clonotype was seen at least ten times. The V call is TRBV5-1, the J call TRBJ2-7; D is uncertain. There are 15 residues in the CDR3. Germline V CDR1 and CDR2: SGHRS, YFSETQ. Trimming stripped 1 base from V and 2 bases from J, with 13 bases between. The CDR3 region is CASSLQPDSTYEQYF. CDR3 nucleotide sequence: TGCGCCAGCAGCTTGCAACCGGATTCTACCTACGAGCAGTACTTC.

Many counts were recorded for this clonotype. The chain has TRBV11-3 and TRBJ1-6; 10 positions agree with TRBD1. V was clipped by 5 bases and J by 3 bases; unmatched bases: 7. Per germline, CDR1 SGHNT and CDR2 YENEEA. The CDR3 contains 17 residues. CDR3 DNA: TGTGCCAGCAGCCTAAAGACAGGGGGCCTCTATAATTCACCCCTCCACTTT. It specifies CASSLKTGGLYNSPLHF.

In its sample, this clonotype was seen many times. The chain uses TRBV11-2 and TRBJ1-5, with D tentatively TRBD1 (5 bases). Trimming took off 1 base at V and 7 bases at J, with 11 bases between the two ends. CDR1 is SGHAT, CDR2 FQNNGV, per germline. This CDR3 has 14 amino acids. The CDR3 loop reads CASSLVGGEQPQHF. The DNA of the CDR3 is TGTGCCAGCAGCTTAGTGGGAGGGGAACAGCCCCAGCATTTT.

This clonotype was observed at least ten times. The J gene is TRBJ1-1, the V gene TRBV7-3; 7 nucleotides agree with TRBD1. V was pared by 5 bases and J by 0 bases, with 6 bases of the junction left unmatched. Germline lookup yields CDR1 SGHTA and CDR2 FQGTGA. This CDR3 contains 15 residues. CDR3 sequence (DNA): TGTGCCAGCAGCCCAGCAGACAGGGTGAACACTGAAGCTTTCTTT. Protein: CASSPADRVNTEAFF.

This clonotype came up many times. The chain recombines TRBV6-9 with TRBJ2-4; 12 nucleotides line up with TRBD1. V was pared by 4 bases and J by 2 bases, with 6 bases of the junction left unmatched. There are 17 residues in the CDR3. Per germline, CDR1 MNHGY and CDR2 SVAAGI. The chain's CDR3 is CASSLRGTGGSKNIQYF. The CDR3 coding sequence is TGTGCCAGCAGTTTACGAGGGACAGGGGGCTCCAAAAACATTCAGTACTTC.

V and J are TRBV5-1 and TRBJ2-7; D is unresolved. CDR3 length equals 13 residues. From germline, CDR1 is SGHRS and CDR2 YFSETQ. The V gene lost 0 bases and the J gene lost 7 bases, with 11 bases spanning the gap. The CDR3 bases are TGCGCCAGCAGCTTGGACAGTCCTGGGGAGCAGTACTTC. Its translation is CASSLDSPGEQYF.

For this clonotype: Possible read error: a much larger clone is one base away. The DNA is left out, because the CDR3 cannot be placed on it with certainty; the CDR3 is given as TCRdb lists it. The chain recombines TRBV12-3 or TRBV12-4 with TRBJ2-1; the table's TRBD1 call for D was not verified on the DNA. The CDR3 contains 15 residues when both ends are counted. The CDR3 here is CASTNVGGGNNEQSF.

This clonotype was seen ten or more times. The chain links TRBV12-3 or TRBV12-4 to TRBJ1-2, with 10 positions matching TRBD1. The V and J ends lost 6 bases and 8 bases, in that order; junction bases with no gene match: 12. The CDR3 consists of 15 residues. CDR3 sequence (DNA): TGTGCCAGCAGCCCATGGACAGGGGGAGGAGGAGGCTACACCTTC. Protein product: CASSPWTGGGGGYTF.

V gene TRBV2 combines with J gene TRBJ2-1, with D maybe TRBD1 (6 bases). The CDR3 length is 15 residues. Germline-derived CDR1 and CDR2 are SNHLY and FYNNEI. V lost 1 base to trimming and J lost 7 bases, with 14 bases between them. The CDR3 nucleotides are TGTGCCAGCAGTGAAGAAGCTGGGGGCGGGAATGAGCAGTTCTTC. Its translation: CASSEEAGGGNEQFF.

In DNA, the CDR3 is TGTGCCATCAGTGAGTCCCTGGATACGCAGTATTTT. Encoded protein: CAISESLDTQYF. The V call is TRBV10-3, the J call TRBJ2-3, with D unresolved. V lost 0 bases and J 6 bases, leaving 4 bases between the germline ends. Germline loops: CDR1 ENHRY, CDR2 SYGVKD. The CDR3 is made up of 12 amino acids.

The V call is TRBV7-6, the J call TRBJ2-1, with 8 bases matching TRBD2. V lost 2 bases and J lost 5; bases outside the gene matches: 11. Germline loops: CDR1 SGHVS, CDR2 FNYEAQ. The CDR3 spans 17 residues. The CDR3 DNA reads TGTGCCAGCAGCTTATTTCGGGTGCGGGGGGACAACAATGAGCAGTTCTTC. Its translation is CASSLFRVRGDNNEQFF.

As concerns this clonotype: Just one base apart from a much larger clone, this may be a read error. This chain uses TRBV28 with TRBJ1-1; no firm D call. This CDR3 region has 14 residues. Germline loops: CDR1 MDHEN, CDR2 SYDVKM. CDR3 in amino acids: CDSSLGRKNTEAFF. CDR3 bases: TGTGACAGCAGTTTAGGGCGGAAGAACACTGAAGCTTTCTTT.

This clonotype was found a few times. The CDR3 bases are TGTGCCAGCAGCGGGGGGATTGGCAGGGGCAGGAGCTCTGGGGCCAACGTCCTGACTTTC. Residues: CASSGGIGRGRSSGANVLTF. J is TRBJ2-6 and V is TRBV13; the D call may be TRBD1 or TRBD2 (6 bases each). CDR1 PRHDT and CDR2 FYEKMQ come from the germline V gene (reference sequence). The CDR3 loop spans 20 amino acids. Trimming cost V 5 bases and J 0 bases, with 23 bases left between them.

This clonotype was detected only a few times. This chain joins TRBV6-1 and TRBJ1-1, with a possible D match to TRBD1 (5 bases). This CDR3 is built from 13 residues. Germline V lookup: CDR1 MNHNS, CDR2 SASEGT. V was clipped by 6 bases and J by 5 bases, with 13 bases between them. CDR3 protein: CASRDDRVTEAFF. CDR3 sequence (DNA): TGTGCCAGCAGGGATGACAGAGTAACTGAAGCTTTCTTT.

This clonotype appeared many times. V gene TRBV7-2 combines with J gene TRBJ2-2, with 8 bases identical to TRBD2. The trim removed 3 bases at V and 2 bases at J, leaving 5 bases unmatched. Germline V gene data show CDR1 as SGHTA and CDR2 as FQGNSA. This CDR3 has 16 amino acids. CDR3 amino acids: CASSFPGGANTGELFF. Here the CDR3 DNA reads TGTGCCAGCAGCTTTCCCGGGGGGGCCAACACCGGGGAGCTGTTTTTT.

This clonotype was observed at least ten times. The V call is TRBV19, the J call TRBJ2-3; TRBD1 aligns across 10 bases. The V gene end was trimmed by 7 bases and the J gene end by 1 base; junction bases not matched to a gene: 2. CDR1 and CDR2 (germline): LNHDA, SQIVND (reference sequence). CDR3 length equals 14 residues. This CDR3 reads CASKGTGGTDTQYF. The DNA for the CDR3 is TGTGCCAGTAAAGGGACAGGGGGCACAGATACGCAGTATTTT.

The table lists this clonotype with many counts. The chain couples TRBV5-1 to TRBJ1-2, with a tentative D call TRBD1 (5 bases). Per the germline V gene, CDR1 is SGHRS and CDR2 is YFSETQ. The CDR3 totals 14 residues. V was cut by 1 base and J by 5 bases, with 12 bases left in between. CDR3 DNA sequence: TGCGCCAGCAGCTTGTCAGGCAGGGATTATGGCTACACCTTC. Translating it yields CASSLSGRDYGYTF.

This clonotype was observed a handful of times. The chain carries TRBV20-1 and TRBJ2-1; the D gene is possibly TRBD2 (6 bases). This CDR3 contains 13 residues. Deletions cut 6 bases from V and 5 bases from J, with 14 bases between. The germline V gene encodes CDR1 DFQATT and CDR2 SNEGSKA (reference sequence). The CDR3 nucleotides read TGCAGTGCGTCGACGGGACTCCACAATGAGCAGTTCTTC. Translated: CSASTGLHNEQFF.